The T cell receptor (beta chain) described here comes from a study of T cell changes during pregnancy in multiple sclerosis. Sequenced by immunoSEQ multiplex PCR; TCRdb stores in-frame clones only, minus some. This table holds around 100,000 clones, approximately 91% found once. V lost 6 bases, J lost 4 bases, and 9 bases lay in between. Germline V gene lookup returns CDR1 LNHNV and CDR2 YYDKDF (reference sequence). CDR3 length equals 12 residues. The material sequenced was peripheral blood, taken after pregnancy. The rearrangement uses TRBV15 and TRBJ1-1; D is undetermined. The sequence was obtained from a female donor with multiple sclerosis, enrolled in a pregnancy study. The CDR3 nucleotides are TGTGCCACCAGTAATTTTCTCACTGAAGCTTTCTTT. Its translation is CATSNFLTEAFF.